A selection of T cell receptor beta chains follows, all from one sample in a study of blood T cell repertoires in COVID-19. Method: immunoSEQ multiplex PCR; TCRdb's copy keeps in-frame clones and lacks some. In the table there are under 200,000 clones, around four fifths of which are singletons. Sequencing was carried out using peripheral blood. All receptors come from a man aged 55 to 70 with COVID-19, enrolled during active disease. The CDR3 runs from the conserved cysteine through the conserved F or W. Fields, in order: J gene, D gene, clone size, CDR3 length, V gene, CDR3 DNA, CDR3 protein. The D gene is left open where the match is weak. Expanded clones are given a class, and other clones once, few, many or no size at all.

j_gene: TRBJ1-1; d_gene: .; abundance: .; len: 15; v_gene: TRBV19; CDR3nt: TGTGCCACGAATCCTACGGGGTTTTCGAACACTGAAGCTTTCTTT; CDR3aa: CATNPTGFSNTEAFF
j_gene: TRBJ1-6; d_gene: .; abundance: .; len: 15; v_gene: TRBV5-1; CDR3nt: TGCGCCAGCAGCTTGGAACAGACTATTAATTCACCCCTCCACTTT; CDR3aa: CASSLEQTINSPLHF
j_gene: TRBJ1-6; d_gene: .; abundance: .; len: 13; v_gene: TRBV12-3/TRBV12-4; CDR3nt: TGTGCCAGCAGCCCAAGGCGGCTGGCTCCCCTCCACTTT; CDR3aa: CASSPRRLAPLHF
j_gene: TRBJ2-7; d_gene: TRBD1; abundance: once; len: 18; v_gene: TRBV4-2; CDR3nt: TGTGCCAGCAGTCCCGCCCAGATGACAGGGACCTACTCCTACGAGCAGTACTTC; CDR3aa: CASSPAQMTGTYSYEQYF
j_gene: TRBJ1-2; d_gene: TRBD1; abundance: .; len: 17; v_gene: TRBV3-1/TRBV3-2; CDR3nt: TGTGCCAGCAGCCAAGACAGGGGGTTCTATGTTAACTATGGCTACACCTTC; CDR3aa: CASSQDRGFYVNYGYTF
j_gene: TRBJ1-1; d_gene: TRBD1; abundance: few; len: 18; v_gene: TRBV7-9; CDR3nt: TGTGCCAGCAGCCCACTTGGGGACAGGAGACCGATGAACACTGAAGCTTTCTTT; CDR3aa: CASSPLGDRRPMNTEAFF
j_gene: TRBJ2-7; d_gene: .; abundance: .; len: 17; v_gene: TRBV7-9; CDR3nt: TGTGCCAGCAGCTCCGCCCCGAAGTCCTTTCGGGGCTACGAGCAGTACTTC; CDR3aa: CASSSAPKSFRGYEQYF
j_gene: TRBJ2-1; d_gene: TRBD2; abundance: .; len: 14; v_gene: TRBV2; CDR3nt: TGTGCCAGCAGTGAAGAGGGACTAGCGGGCAAGCAGTTCTTC; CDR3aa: CASSEEGLAGKQFF
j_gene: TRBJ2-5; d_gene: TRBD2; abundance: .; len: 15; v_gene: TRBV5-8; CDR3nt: TGTGCCAGCAGCTTGGATCCAGGGAGGGATGAGACCCAGTACTTC; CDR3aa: CASSLDPGRDETQYF
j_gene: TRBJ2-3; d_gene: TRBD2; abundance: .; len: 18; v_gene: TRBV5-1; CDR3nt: TGCGCCAGCAGCTTGGGGACACTAGCGGGAGGGGAAACAGATACGCAGTATTTT; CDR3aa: CASSLGTLAGGETDTQYF
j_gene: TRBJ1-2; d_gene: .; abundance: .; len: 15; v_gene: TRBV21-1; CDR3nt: TGTGCCAGCAGCTTTTGGACAGGGTCTGAATATGGCTACACCTTC; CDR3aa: CASSFWTGSEYGYTF
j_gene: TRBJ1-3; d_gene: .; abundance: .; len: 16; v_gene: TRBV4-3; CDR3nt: TGCGCCAGCAGCCTCTCGACAACAGGCTCTGGAAACACCATATATTTT; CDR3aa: CASSLSTTGSGNTIYF
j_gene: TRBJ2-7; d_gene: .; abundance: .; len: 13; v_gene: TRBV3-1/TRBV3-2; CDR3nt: TGTGCCAGCAGCCAAGGCCGGGGGGCCGAGCAGTACTTC; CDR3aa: CASSQGRGAEQYF
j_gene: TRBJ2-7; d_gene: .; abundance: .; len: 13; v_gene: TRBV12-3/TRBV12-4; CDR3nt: TGTGCCAGCAGTTTAGGGGGAGGATACGAGCAGTACTTC; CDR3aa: CASSLGGGYEQYF
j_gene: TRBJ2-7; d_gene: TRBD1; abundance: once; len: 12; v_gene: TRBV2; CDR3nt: TGTGCCAGCGGACAGGGGAAGGGTGAGCAGTACTTC; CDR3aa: CASGQGKGEQYF
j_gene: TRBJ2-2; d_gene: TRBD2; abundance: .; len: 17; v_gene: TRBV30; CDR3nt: TGTGCCTGGAGTTTATATCGGACTAGCAGGAACACCGGGGAGCTGTTTTTT; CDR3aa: CAWSLYRTSRNTGELFF
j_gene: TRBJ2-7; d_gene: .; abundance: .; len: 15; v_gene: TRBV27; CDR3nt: TGTGCCAGCAGTTCGAAGTTGGGCCAGACCTACGAGCAGTACTTC; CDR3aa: CASSSKLGQTYEQYF
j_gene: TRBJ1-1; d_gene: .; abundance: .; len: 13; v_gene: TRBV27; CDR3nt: TGTGCCAGCAGCCACCGGGGGGGCACTGAAGCTTTCTTT; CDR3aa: CASSHRGGTEAFF
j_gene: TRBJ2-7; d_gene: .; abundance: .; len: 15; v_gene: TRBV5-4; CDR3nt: TGTGCCAGCAGCTTGGATCCGGGAGAAGCCTACGAGCAGTACTTC; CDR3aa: CASSLDPGEAYEQYF
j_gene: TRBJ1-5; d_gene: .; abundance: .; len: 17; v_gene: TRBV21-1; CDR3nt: TGTGCCAGCAGCTCAGACCCCGGACAGGGAACTAACCAGCCCCAGCATTTT; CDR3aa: CASSSDPGQGTNQPQHF
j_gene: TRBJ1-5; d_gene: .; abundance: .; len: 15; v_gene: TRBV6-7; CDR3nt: TGTGCCAGCAGTTGCTACGGACAGTTCAATCAGCCCCAGCATTTT; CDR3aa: CASSCYGQFNQPQHF
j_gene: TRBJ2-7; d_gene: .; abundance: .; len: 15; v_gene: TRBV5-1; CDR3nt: TGCGCCAGCAGCTTAGCCGCACGAGGGAACGACGAGCAGTACTTC; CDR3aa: CASSLAARGNDEQYF
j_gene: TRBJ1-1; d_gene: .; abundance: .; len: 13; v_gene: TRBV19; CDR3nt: TGTGCCACCGCCGGGACAAAAGGCGCTGAAGCTTTCTTT; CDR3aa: CATAGTKGAEAFF
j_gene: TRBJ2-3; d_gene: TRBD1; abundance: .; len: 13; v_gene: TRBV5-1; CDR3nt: TGCGCCAGCTCAGCCCAGACAGGGGATACGCAGTATTTT; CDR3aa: CASSAQTGDTQYF
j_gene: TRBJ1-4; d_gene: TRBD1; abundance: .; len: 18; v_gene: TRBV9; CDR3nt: TGTGCCAGCAGCAAGGGACAGGGGATAGGTAGCACTAATGAAAAACTGTTTTTT; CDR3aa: CASSKGQGIGSTNEKLFF
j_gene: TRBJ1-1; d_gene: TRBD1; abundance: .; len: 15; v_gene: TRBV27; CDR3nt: TGTGCCAGCAGCCCCGAGGACAGGGAGAACACTGAAGCTTTCTTT; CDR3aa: CASSPEDRENTEAFF
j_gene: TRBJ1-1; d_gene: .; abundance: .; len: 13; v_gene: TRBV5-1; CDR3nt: TGCGCCAGCAGCTACCCGGACAGCTCTGAAGCTTTCTTT; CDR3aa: CASSYPDSSEAFF
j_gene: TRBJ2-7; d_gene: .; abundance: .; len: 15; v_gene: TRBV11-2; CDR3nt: TGTGCCAGCAGCTTGGGCCAGGGCAGAGCCTACGAGCAGTACTTC; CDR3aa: CASSLGQGRAYEQYF
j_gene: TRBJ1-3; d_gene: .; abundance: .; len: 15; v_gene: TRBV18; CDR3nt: TGTGCCAGCTCACCGGAGGTCAGCTCTGGAAACACCATATATTTT; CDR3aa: CASSPEVSSGNTIYF
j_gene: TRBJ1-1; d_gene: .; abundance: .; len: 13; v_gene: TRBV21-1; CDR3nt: TGTGCCAGCAGCAGAGGCGATCACACTGAAGCTTTCTTT; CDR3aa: CASSRGDHTEAFF
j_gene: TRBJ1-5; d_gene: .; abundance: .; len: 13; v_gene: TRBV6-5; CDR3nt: TGTGCCAGTTCGGTACAGCCGAATCAGCCCCAGCATTTT; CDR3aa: CASSVQPNQPQHF
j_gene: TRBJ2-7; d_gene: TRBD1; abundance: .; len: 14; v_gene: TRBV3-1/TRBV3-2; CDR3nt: TGTGCCAGCAGCGCCTGGGACAGGGAGGGCGAGCAGTACTTC; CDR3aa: CASSAWDREGEQYF
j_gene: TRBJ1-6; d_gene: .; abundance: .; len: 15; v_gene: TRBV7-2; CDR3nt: TGTGCCAGCAGCTTAGACCGAGGGCCAAATTCACCCCTCCACTTT; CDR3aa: CASSLDRGPNSPLHF
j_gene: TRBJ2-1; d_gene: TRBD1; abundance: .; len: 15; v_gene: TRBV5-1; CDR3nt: TGCGCCAGCTCACAGGGGCAGGGAACCTACAATGAGCAGTTCTTC; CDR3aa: CASSQGQGTYNEQFF
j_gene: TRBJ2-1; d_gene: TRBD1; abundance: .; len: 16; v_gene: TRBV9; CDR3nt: TGTGCCAGCAGCGTAGGTCAACAGGGGGCCTACAATGAGCAGTTCTTC; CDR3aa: CASSVGQQGAYNEQFF
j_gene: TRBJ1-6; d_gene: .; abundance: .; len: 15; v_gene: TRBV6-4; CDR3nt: TGTGCCAGCAGCGGACACAACCACTATAATTCACCCCTCCACTTT; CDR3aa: CASSGHNHYNSPLHF
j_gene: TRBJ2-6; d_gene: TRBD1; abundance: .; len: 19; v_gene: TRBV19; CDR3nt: TGTGCCAGTAGTATAAACTATCCCTGGGACAGCTCTGGGGCCAACGTCCTGACTTTC; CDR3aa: CASSINYPWDSSGANVLTF
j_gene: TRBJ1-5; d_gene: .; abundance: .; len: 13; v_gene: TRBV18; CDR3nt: TGTGCCAGGCCACGGAGGGTGGAACAGCCCCAGCATTTT; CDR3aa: CARPRRVEQPQHF
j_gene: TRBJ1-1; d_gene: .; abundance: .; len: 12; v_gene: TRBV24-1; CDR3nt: TGTGCCACCAGACAGATGAACACTGAAGCTTTCTTT; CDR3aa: CATRQMNTEAFF
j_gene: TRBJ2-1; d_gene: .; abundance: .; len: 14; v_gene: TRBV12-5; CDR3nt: TGTGCTAGTGGTTTGGTATCCCAATACAATGAGCAGTTCTTC; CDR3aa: CASGLVSQYNEQFF
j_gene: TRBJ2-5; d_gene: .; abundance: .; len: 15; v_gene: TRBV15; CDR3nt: TGTGCCACCAGCAGAGGAGGCAGGGACAAAGAGACCCAGTACTTC; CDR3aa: CATSRGGRDKETQYF
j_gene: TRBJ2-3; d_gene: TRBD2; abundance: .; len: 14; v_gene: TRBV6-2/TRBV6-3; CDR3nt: TGTGCCAGCAGCAAAGGACTAGCCCCAGATACGCAGTATTTT; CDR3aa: CASSKGLAPDTQYF
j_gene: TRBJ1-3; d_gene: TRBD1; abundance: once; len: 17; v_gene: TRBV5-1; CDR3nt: TGCGCCAGCAGCTTGGGTCCGGGACAGGCTTCTGGAAACACCATATATTTT; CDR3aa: CASSLGPGQASGNTIYF
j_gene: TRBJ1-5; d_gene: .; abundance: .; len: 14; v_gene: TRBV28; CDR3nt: TGTGCCAGCAGTTTGCAGCGTAGTAATCAGCCCCAGCATTTT; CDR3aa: CASSLQRSNQPQHF
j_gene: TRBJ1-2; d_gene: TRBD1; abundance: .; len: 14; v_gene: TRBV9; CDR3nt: TGTGCCAGCAGCCCTCAGGGGGGCGGGTATGGCTACACCTTC; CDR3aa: CASSPQGGGYGYTF
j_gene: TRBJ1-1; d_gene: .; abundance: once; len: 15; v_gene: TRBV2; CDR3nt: TGTGCCAGCAGCGGAGAAAGGACTTTTAACACTGAAGCTTTCTTT; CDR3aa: CASSGERTFNTEAFF
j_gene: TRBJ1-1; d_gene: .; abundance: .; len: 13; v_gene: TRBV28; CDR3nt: TGTGCCAGCGGGGGGACGGGGCGGACTGAAGCTTTCTTT; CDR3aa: CASGGTGRTEAFF
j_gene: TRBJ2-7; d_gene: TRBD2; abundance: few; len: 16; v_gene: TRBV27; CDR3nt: TGTGCCAGCAGTATTAGGACTAGCGGGATCCTTTGGGAGCAGTACTTC; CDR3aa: CASSIRTSGILWEQYF
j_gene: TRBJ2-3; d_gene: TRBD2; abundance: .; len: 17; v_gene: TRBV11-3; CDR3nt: TGTGCCAGCAGCTTAGCGGCGGGGGGCGAGGGCACAGATACGCAGTATTTT; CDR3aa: CASSLAAGGEGTDTQYF
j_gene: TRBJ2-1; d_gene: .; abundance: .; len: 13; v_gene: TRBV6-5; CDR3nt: TGTGCCACCACACCCGGGGCGGGGAATGAGCAGTTCTTC; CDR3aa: CATTPGAGNEQFF
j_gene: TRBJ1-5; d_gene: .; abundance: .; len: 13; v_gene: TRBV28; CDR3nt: TGTGCCAGCACAGCTGGGGCCTATCAGCCCCAGCATTTT; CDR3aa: CASTAGAYQPQHF